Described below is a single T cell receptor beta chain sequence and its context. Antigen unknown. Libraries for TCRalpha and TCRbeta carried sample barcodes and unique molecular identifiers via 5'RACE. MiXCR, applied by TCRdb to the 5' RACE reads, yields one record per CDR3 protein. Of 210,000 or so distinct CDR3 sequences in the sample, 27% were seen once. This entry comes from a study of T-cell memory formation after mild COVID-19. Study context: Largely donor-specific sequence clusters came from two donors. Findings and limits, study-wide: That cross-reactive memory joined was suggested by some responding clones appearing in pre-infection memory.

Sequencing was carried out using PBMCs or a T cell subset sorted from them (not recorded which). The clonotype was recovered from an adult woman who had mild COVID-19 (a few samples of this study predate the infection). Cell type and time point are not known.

This chain's CDR3 is CAIRTPGNTGELFF. CDR3 DNA sequence: TGTGCCATCAGGACCCCAGGGAACACCGGGGAGCTGTTTTTT. The chain has TRBV10-3 and TRBJ2-2; D is ambiguous. This CDR3 contains 14 residues. V was trimmed by 6 bases and J by 1 base, leaving 9 bases between them. CDR1 is ENHRY, CDR2 SYGVKD, per germline.